The T cell receptor (beta chain) described here comes from a study of T-cell memory formation after mild COVID-19. Regarding the study as a whole: Clones contracting over day 15 to 85 were CD4/CD8 balanced, with later expanders leaning CD4+.

V shed 6 bases, J shed 3 bases, and the junction held 7 bases outside the gene matches. Germline V gene lookup returns CDR1 SGHTA and CDR2 FQGNSA. The CDR3 spans 15 residues. A few counts support this clonotype. Its target is unknown. 5'RACE with constant-segment primers yielded barcoded, UMI-tagged TCR alpha and TCR beta cDNA libraries. Using its own MiXCR run on the 5' RACE reads, TCRdb lists one record per CDR3 protein. The sample lists 250,000 to 300,000 distinct CDR3 sequences, 7.5% to 9.5% occurring once. The sample taken for sequencing was PBMCs or a T cell subset sorted from them (not recorded which). The gene calls are TRBV7-2 and TRBJ2-2; TRBD1 matches at 7 bases. The TCR comes from a man younger than 35 who had mild COVID-19 (a few samples of this study predate the infection). Cell type and time point are not known. The CDR3 is CASRRSGTDTGELFF. As DNA, the CDR3 is TGTGCCAGCAGGCGCTCCGGGACAGACACCGGGGAGCTGTTTTTT.